The 18 T cell receptor beta chains listed next were all sequenced from one sample in a study of blood T cell repertoires in COVID-19. Measured with immunoSEQ multiplex PCR; TCRdb has only the in-frame clones, and not every one. The sample records over 250,000 clones, roughly 90% being singletons. The sample was peripheral blood. The receptor set was obtained from a woman aged 70 to 79 with COVID-19, enrolled during active disease.

Only one count was recorded for this clone. CDR3: CASSVGGTGLMGNTIYF. The DNA of the CDR3 is TGTGCCAGCAGCGTAGGTGGGACAGGGTTAATGGGAAACACCATATATTTT. The chain combines TRBV9 with TRBJ1-3, with 9 bases aligning to TRBD1. CDR1 and CDR2 (germline): SGDLS, YYNGEE. This CDR3 has 17 amino acids. Trimming cost V 0 bases and J 4 bases; bases outside gene matches: 8.

The V gene is TRBV29-1, the J gene TRBJ1-2; D not certain. Germline loops: CDR1 SQVTM, CDR2 ANQGSEA. The V end was cut by 7 bases, the J end by 0 bases, with 12 bases between. The CDR3 extends over 13 amino acids. CDR3 sequence reads: CSAGKGANYGYTF. CDR3 sequence (DNA): TGCAGCGCCGGGAAAGGAGCTAACTATGGCTACACCTTC.

This sequence joins TRBV7-8 and TRBJ1-1; weak D call: TRBD1 (6 bases). The CDR3 extends over 14 amino acids. Germline lookup yields CDR1 SGHVS and CDR2 FQNEAQ. Trimming pared 7 bases from V and 2 bases from J, leaving 14 bases between. The chain's CDR3 is CASTRRQANTEAFF. CDR3 in DNA: TGTGCCAGCACCCGGAGACAGGCTAACACTGAAGCTTTCTTT.

The chain recombines TRBV28 with TRBJ1-2, with TRBD1 identical over 7 bases. The trim removed 4 bases at V and 8 bases at J, leaving 10 bases unmatched. This CDR3 has 14 amino acids. The germline gives CDR1 MDHEN, CDR2 SYDVKM. This chain's CDR3 is CASSSATGWEGYTF. The CDR3 DNA follows: TGTGCCAGCAGTTCAGCGACAGGGTGGGAGGGCTACACCTTC.

The rearrangement uses TRBV21-1 and TRBJ1-2; TRBD1 was called by the table and not checked on the DNA. TRBV21-1 has pseudogene status. The CDR3 covers 15 residues. Written as DNA, the CDR3 is TGTGCCAGCAGCAGACCTACCGACAGCTCCTATGGCTACACCTTC. Translation: CASSRPTDSSYGYTF.

The chain employs TRBV5-1 and TRBJ1-2; weak D call: TRBD1 (5 bases). The V and J ends lost 4 bases and 10 bases respectively, with 17 bases between them. Germline lookup yields CDR1 SGHRS and CDR2 YFSETQ. The CDR3 is made up of 13 amino acids. CDR3 bases: TGCGCCAGCAGCGGAGGGTCGGACAACGTCTACACCTTC. Translated, it gives CASSGGSDNVYTF.

This clone appeared once. The V and J genes are TRBV6-2 or TRBV6-3 and TRBJ1-2; possible D gene TRBD1, 5 bases. This CDR3 is built from 16 residues. Germline CDR1 reads MNHEY; CDR2 reads SVGEGT. Trimming took off 5 bases at V and 2 bases at J, with 18 bases between the two ends. The CDR3 region has the DNA TGTGCCAGCAGTCAAGCTACGGGGGGAAGAAACTATGGCTACACCTTC. This encodes CASSQATGGRNYGYTF.

The chain joins TRBV5-1 to TRBJ1-3, with D unresolved. This CDR3 is built from 14 residues. Germline V gene sequence: CDR1 SGHRS, CDR2 YFSETQ. The V gene lost 0 bases and the J gene lost 0 bases, with 4 bases spanning the gap. The CDR3 reads CASSLASSGNTIYF. CDR3 nucleotides: TGCGCCAGCAGCTTGGCCAGCTCTGGAAACACCATATATTTT.

A word on this clone: The junction differs from germline at one of its ends, possibly a read error. The chain recombines TRBV7-2 with TRBJ1-5; D gene unclear. Germline V gene data show CDR1 as SGHTA and CDR2 as FQGNSA. The CDR3 is 16 residues long. CDR3 nucleotide sequence: TGTGCCAGCAGTTTAGTAGCCGGGGTTGGCAATCAGCCCCAGCATTTT. Translated: CASSLVAGVGNQPQHF.

The chain joins TRBV11-2 to TRBJ1-3; D gene uncertain. This CDR3 region has 15 residues. Germline CDR1 reads SGHAT; CDR2 reads FQNNGV. Deletions cut 2 bases from V and 0 bases from J, with 8 bases between. The CDR3 is CASSLTVYSGNTIYF. The CDR3 bases are TGTGCCAGCAGCTTAACAGTTTACTCTGGAAACACCATATATTTT.

In regard to this clone: The same CDR3 can be traced to other DNA sequences in this sample. This sequence joins TRBV2 and TRBJ2-7; maybe TRBD1 (5 bases). CDR1 and CDR2 from the germline V gene are SNHLY and FYNNEI. This CDR3 is 11 amino acids long. Trimming removed 6 bases from V and 4 bases from J, with 7 bases in between. CDR3: CASSRAYEQYF. In DNA, the CDR3 is TGTGCCAGCAGCAGGGCGTACGAGCAGTACTTC.

This sequence joins TRBV27 and TRBJ1-1; weak D call: TRBD1 (5 bases). The CDR3 has 13 residues. Germline-derived CDR1 and CDR2 are MNHEY and SMNVEV (reference sequence). Trimming pared 6 bases from V and 1 base from J, leaving 9 bases between. The DNA for the CDR3 is TGTGCCAGCAGGCGGGACGGGAACACTGAAGCTTTCTTT. It yields the protein CASRRDGNTEAFF.

This sequence joins TRBV19 and TRBJ2-1; the D is unclear. CDR1 and CDR2 from the germline V gene are LNHDA and SQIVND (reference sequence). CDR3 size: 15 residues. Trimming left V 2 bases short and J 0 bases short, with 8 bases between. CDR3 coding DNA: TGTGCCAGTAGTATATGGAAGCGCTCCTACAATGAGCAGTTCTTC. This translates into CASSIWKRSYNEQFF.

This rearrangement joins TRBV6-1 to TRBJ2-3, with unresolved D. Germline CDR1 and CDR2: MNHNS and SASEGT. The CDR3 contains 12 residues. Trimming took 1 base from V and 10 from J, leaving 9 bases between them. CDR3 region: CASSEVTVPQYF. As DNA, the CDR3 is TGTGCCAGCAGTGAAGTAACAGTGCCGCAGTATTTT.

This chain uses TRBV9 with TRBJ2-3; maybe TRBD2 (5 bases). Trimming removed 0 bases from V and 3 bases from J, with 11 bases in between. The CDR3 loop spans 15 amino acids. CDR1 is SGDLS, CDR2 YYNGEE, per germline. The CDR3 region has the DNA TGTGCCAGCAGCGTAGGAGGGTTTCTGACAGATACGCAGTATTTT. Its protein is CASSVGGFLTDTQYF.

The chain employs TRBV4-1 and TRBJ2-2; 8 bases are a match to TRBD1. CDR3 size: 16 residues. Germline assignment: CDR1 MGHRA and CDR2 YSYEKL. V was pared by 4 bases and J by 4 bases, with 8 bases of the junction left unmatched. Here the CDR3 reads CASSPLEQGGTGELFF. For the CDR3, the DNA is TGCGCCAGCAGCCCCCTGGAACAGGGGGGCACCGGGGAGCTGTTTTTT.

The rearrangement links TRBV19 to TRBJ2-7; D might be TRBD1 (6 bases). Between the trimmed V and J ends, which lost 4 bases and 2 bases, there was a span of 12 bases. The germline gives CDR1 LNHDA, CDR2 SQIVND (reference sequence). The CDR3 is 14 residues long. CDR3 region: CASSTSTGPYEQYF. CDR3 nucleotide sequence: TGTGCCAGTAGTACCTCGACAGGCCCCTACGAGCAGTACTTC.

The chain is built from TRBV7-9 and TRBJ2-1; the D is unclear. The germline gives CDR1 SEHNR, CDR2 FQNEAQ (reference sequence). This CDR3 is 12 amino acids long. The V gene lost 0 bases and the J gene lost 10 bases, with 7 bases spanning the gap. CDR3 residues: CASSLAAPEQFF. The CDR3, as DNA: TGTGCCAGCAGCTTAGCGGCCCCAGAGCAGTTCTTC.